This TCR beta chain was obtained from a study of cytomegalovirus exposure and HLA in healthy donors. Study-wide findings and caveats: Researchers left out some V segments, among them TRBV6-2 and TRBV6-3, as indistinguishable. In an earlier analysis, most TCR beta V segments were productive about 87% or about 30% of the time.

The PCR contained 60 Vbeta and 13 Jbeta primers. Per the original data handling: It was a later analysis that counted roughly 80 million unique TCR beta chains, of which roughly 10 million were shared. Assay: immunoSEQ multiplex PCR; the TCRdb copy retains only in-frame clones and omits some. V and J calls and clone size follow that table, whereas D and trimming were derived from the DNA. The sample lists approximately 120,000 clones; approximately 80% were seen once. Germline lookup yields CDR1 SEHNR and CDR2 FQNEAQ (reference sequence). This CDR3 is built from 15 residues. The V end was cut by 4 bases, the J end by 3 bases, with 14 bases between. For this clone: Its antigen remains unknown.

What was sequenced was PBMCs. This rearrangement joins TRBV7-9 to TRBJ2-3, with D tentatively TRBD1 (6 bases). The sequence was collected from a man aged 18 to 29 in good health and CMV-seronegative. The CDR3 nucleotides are TGTGCCAGCAGCTCAACCCTTCAGGGGACAGATACGCAGTATTTT. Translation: CASSSTLQGTDTQYF.